This T cell receptor beta chain was retrieved from a study of vaccination and CD4 T cells after COVID-19. Overall study context: Four females and six males made up the convalescents, with two Hispanic. Broader study findings: 304 of 307 vaccine-specific clones from convalescent patients were spike mono-reactive. The median number of SARS-CoV-2-reactive clonotypes increased from around 21 to 38, a change that did not reach significance.

TCRdb re-called the PCR reads through MiXCR, storing one row per CDR3 protein. The profile shows around 31,000 distinct CDR3 sequences, about 49% of them singletons. Turning to this clonotype: What it recognizes is unknown.

Noted time point: late sampling 161 to 241 days after vaccination in a few convalescent patients. The ends were cut back, 4 bases at V and 1 base at J, with 9 bases in the middle. The CDR3 sequence is 14 residues long. In germline, CDR1 is SNHLY, CDR2 FYNNEI. The clonotype originates from a human donor who had recovered from COVID-19. The source was CD4+ T cells from blood, collected about 7 months after SARS-CoV-2 vaccination. The chain joins TRBV2 to TRBJ2-3; D is possibly TRBD2 (5 bases). The CDR3 nucleotides read TGTGCCAGCAGTGTTAATAGCGGCACAGATACGCAGTATTTT. Protein sequence: CASSVNSGTDTQYF.